Reported below is one T cell receptor beta chain. Antigen: not known. This CDR3 is also generated by other DNA sequences in the sample. The CDR3 has 12 amino acids. Germline V CDR1 and CDR2: GTSNPN, SVGIG (reference sequence). V dropped 0 bases and J dropped 5 bases, with 7 bases sitting between them. The record originates from a study of Ad26.COV2.S vaccination and SARS-CoV-2 variants. General study results and limits: The TCR breadth and depth analyses may have understated or missed part of the total T cell responses.

Described treatment: some 19 received Ad26.COV2.S at low or high dose, single or two shots; several received placebo; per-sample allocation not given. Sampling happened 63 days after the first vaccine or placebo injection. Using immunoSEQ multiplex PCR, the repertoire was profiled, and TCRdb retains in-frame clones only, with some absent. Of a few hundred thousand clones in the sample, over 75% were seen once. The sample consisted of peripheral blood, taken in a trial of Ad26.COV2.S vaccine versus placebo. The rearrangement joins TRBV30 to TRBJ2-5; no reliable D call. The TCR sequence derives from a person between 18 and 65 years old who received the Ad26.COV2.S COVID-19 vaccine or a placebo. Written as DNA, the CDR3 is TGTGCCTGGAGTGTACAGAGGGAGACCCAGTACTTC. Amino acids: CAWSVQRETQYF.